This note documents a single T cell receptor beta chain sequence. There are many counts of this clonotype. Its antigen target is currently unknown. There are no base qualities to consult, and no much larger clone falls within one base. The junction shows trimming of 6 bases on V and 0 bases on J, plus 7 bases between the germline ends. CDR1 and CDR2, per the germline V gene, are SGHVS and FQNEAQ. The CDR3 holds 13 amino acids from the cysteine to the phenylalanine. Only CDR3 DNA remains: 39 bases, in frame from the first base. The sample's treatment or condition label, in plain terms: live attenuated yellow fever vaccine strain. PBMCs were isolated from peripheral blood using a standard Ficoll-Paque protocol. Dynabeads CD4 and CD8 positive selection kits were used to isolate CD4 and CD8 T-cell fractions. TriZol was used to extract RNA from bulk PBMCs, CD4 and CD8 fractions, and dextramer-positive and dextramer-negative fractions.

TCR cDNA was made using 5'RACE template switching, a step that added a universal primer site and unique molecular identifiers. cDNA synthesis was primed from both the TCR alpha and TCR beta constant segments. Library amplification used two PCR steps, and the second PCR step added sample barcodes and sequencing adapters. Sequencing of libraries was done on Illumina HiSeq 2500 (2x100 bp) or NovaSeq (2x150 bp). Per the authors' processing: Demultiplexing of reads and collapsing into UMI consensus sequences were performed with MIGEC, and V(D)J alignment was carried out with MiXCR. Vaccine-responding clonotypes were defined with edgeR using replicate PBMC samples, requiring FDR below 0.01 and a log2 fold change above 5 up to day 15. Each bulk clonotype received a CD4 or CD8 identity based on whether the sequenced CD4 or CD8 repertoire contained that clonotype at higher abundance. TCRdb itself trimmed the public reads at Q25 with fastp, ran MiXCR and retained productive beta chains. Identical CDR3 proteins give one entry, which carries the most common genes and DNA. The V and J calls and clone size are TCRdb's, not the authors'. Recorded for this sample are more than 65,000 distinct CDR3 sequences; approximately 5% of them occurred a single time. The top ten clones comprise about 2% of the sample.

This sample is drawn from a study of T cells after yellow fever vaccination (dated by TCRdb to the late 2010s). For the study in its entirety: Libraries from fractions with low cell numbers were prepared with the SMART-Seq v4 Ultra Low Input RNA kit. To track T-cell clones before and after primary and booster YFV17D yellow fever vaccination, bulk TCR alpha and beta repertoires were sequenced longitudinally. Two healthy male donors, one aged 18 to 30 and one aged 30 to 39 years, were included in the cohort. Bulk PBMC replicates and cell subsets were isolated from blood drawn at multiple timepoints before and after both primary and secondary immunization.

Results and caveats for the whole study, not just this receptor: The secondary T-cell response was found to be weaker but faster than the primary response, with a peak reached on day 5 rather than on day 15. Because abundant contaminating clonotypes from the bulk population could be contained in FACS-sorted repertoires, computational filtering was required. A small fraction of clonotypes showed up in both the CD4 and CD8 compartments, probably as a result of convergent recombination. After the booster, most of the clones that had expanded following primary vaccination were detected again (about 95% of CD4 and around 90% of CD8), which suggests that memory was broadly maintained. Because the study included only a couple of donors, the extent to which the findings can be generalized is limited.

The chain uses TRBV7-8 and TRBJ2-3; the D gene cannot be named for sure. This TCR came from a man aged 18 to 30 who received the YFV17D yellow fever vaccine. The specimen was CD4+ T cells sorted from PBMCs, collected about 2 weeks after the first yellow fever vaccination. The nucleotide sequence is given as TGTGCCAGCAGTTTCCCCAGCACAGATACGCAGTATTTT. The translation is CASSFPSTDTQYF.